This T cell receptor beta chain was identified during a study of Graves' ophthalmopathy and Graves' hyperthyroidism. Study overall: Peripheral blood was collected at initial diagnosis, before any treatment. Notes on the study in general: The model predicted ophthalmopathy progression with 60% to 71% sensitivity and around 72% specificity.

This clonotype showed up just a few times. Antigen: not known. Physicians reached a diagnosis by relying on clinical symptoms, serum thyroxine, TRAb, thyroid ultrasound and orbital computed tomography. The starting material, roughly 9.7 ml of fresh peripheral blood, provided the PBMCs. CDR3 regions of TCR beta were amplified from RNA transcripts. Second-round multiplex PCR came after first-round RT-PCR with HTBI primers. TCRdb independently ran MiXCR on the multiplex PCR reads; one entry per CDR3 protein. Of about 700,000 distinct CDR3 sequences detected, over 40% appear once; the ten largest clones hold over 2.5%. Specimen: peripheral blood. This TCR was recovered from an adult man with Graves' ophthalmopathy.

The CDR3 is CASEDRQSINYGYTF. DNA for the CDR3: TGTGCCAGTGAGGACAGACAGAGTATTAACTATGGCTACACCTTC. The chain uses TRBV19 and TRBJ1-2; D is possibly TRBD1 (6 bases). The CDR3 is made up of 15 amino acids. Trimming left V 8 bases short and J 1 base short, with 17 bases between. Germline CDR1 is LNHDA and CDR2 is SQIVND (reference sequence).